The T cell receptor (beta chain) under discussion was sequenced for a study of blood T cell repertoires in COVID-19. Study-wide background: Samples representing acute and convalescent COVID-19 were sourced from the United States, Italy and Spain. T cells, B-cell-depleted T cells, or PBMCs supplied cDNA or gDNA.

Enrolled during active infection, Seattle patients were then followed longitudinally. Between the trimmed V and J ends, which lost 2 bases and 4 bases, there was a span of 4 bases. Germline CDR1 GTSNPN, CDR2 SVGIG (reference sequence). The CDR3 has 11 amino acids. The authors' processing: Cell counts per sample came from amplifying reference gene primers. Data came from immunoSEQ multiplex PCR; TCRdb stores just in-frame clones and leaves some out. The V and J calls and the clone size are those of that table, but D and trimming were determined from the DNA. The sample has about 200,000 clones, 82% seen once.

This sequence originates from an older woman with COVID-19, enrolled during active disease. The sequenced material came from peripheral blood. The chain recombines TRBV30 with TRBJ2-3; D not certain. The CDR3 bases are TGTGCCTGGAGTTTCGCAGATACGCAGTATTTT. This sequence encodes CAWSFADTQYF.